The 30 T cell receptor beta chains reported below all come from one sample, sequenced in a study of T cell responses to AZD1222 COVID-19 vaccine. Generated by immunoSEQ multiplex PCR, the TCRdb table keeps only in-frame clones and is missing some. The data hold 150,000 to 200,000 clones, with around nine tenths observed a single time. Source: peripheral blood, taken 28 days after the second dose of the MenACWY control vaccine. The receptors here all came from an adult who received the MenACWY meningococcal vaccine as a control.

The rearrangement links TRBV7-8 to TRBJ1-2; D remains ambiguous. CDR1 and CDR2 from the germline V gene are SGHVS and FQNEAQ. V was clipped by 4 bases and J by 11 bases, with 11 bases between them. The CDR3 runs to 11 residues. The CDR3 DNA reads TGTGCCAGCAGCTCCAAGACGGAATACACCTTC. It codes for CASSSKTEYTF.

The chain employs TRBV11-3 and TRBJ2-5; D is uncertain. The germline V and J ends were trimmed by 2 bases and 5 bases, with 12 bases remaining between them. The CDR3 length is 14 residues. Germline CDR1 and CDR2: SGHNT and YENEEA. The CDR3 sequence is CASSLIPSRETQYF. DNA of the CDR3: TGTGCCAGCAGCTTAATACCCTCCAGGGAGACCCAGTACTTC.

The rearrangement links TRBV7-9 to TRBJ2-1, with 9 bases that match TRBD2. Germline V lookup: CDR1 SEHNR, CDR2 FQNEAQ (reference sequence). After removal of 5 bases from V and 7 bases from J, the junction contained 9 bases not matched to a gene. The CDR3 has 15 amino acids. CDR3 protein: CASSDFSGRGNEQFF. Written as DNA, the CDR3 is TGTGCCAGCAGCGACTTTAGCGGGAGAGGGAATGAGCAGTTCTTC.

This clone was seen only once. The gene calls are TRBV3-1 (or the pseudogene TRBV3-2) and TRBJ1-3; D not certain. The CDR3 spans 18 residues. V was clipped by 5 bases and J by 0 bases, with 20 bases between them. The V gene's germline CDR1 is LGHDT and CDR2 YNNKEL (reference sequence). This chain's CDR3 is CASSKGVVRLSSGNTIYF. CDR3 bases: TGTGCCAGCAGCAAGGGCGTCGTCCGACTCAGCTCTGGAAACACCATATATTTT.

V gene TRBV12-2 combines with J gene TRBJ2-7; the table calls TRBD2, which could not be checked here. TRBV12-2 is a recognized pseudogene. The CDR3 has 17 residues. CDR3: CASRLAQGLAGAYEQYF. In DNA form, the CDR3 reads TGTGCAAGTCGCTTAGCCCAGGGACTAGCGGGGGCCTACGAGCAGTACTTC.

V usage is TRBV27 and J usage is TRBJ2-7; 7 bases align to TRBD1. The germline gives CDR1 MNHEY, CDR2 SMNVEV (reference sequence). Losses at the gene ends were 3 bases for V and 6 bases for J; bases not matched to a gene: 11. CDR3 length: 15 amino acids. The CDR3 reads CASSFSLVGGSEQYF. In DNA form, the CDR3 reads TGTGCCAGCAGTTTCTCCTTAGTAGGGGGCAGCGAGCAGTACTTC.

The chain has TRBV11-3 and TRBJ1-5; D is undetermined. Trimming pared 2 bases from V and 4 bases from J, leaving 6 bases between. The CDR3 sequence is 13 residues long. Germline CDR1 and CDR2: SGHNT and YENEEA. The CDR3 here is CASSLSQNQPQHF. For the CDR3, the DNA is TGTGCCAGCAGCTTATCTCAGAATCAGCCCCAGCATTTT.

The gene calls are TRBV7-9 and TRBJ2-2; the D call may be TRBD1 or TRBD2 (5 bases each). Germline CDR1 SEHNR, CDR2 FQNEAQ (reference sequence). This CDR3 spans 15 amino acids. Trimming removed 5 bases at V and 4 bases at J, with 14 bases between. The CDR3 region has the DNA TGTGCCAGCAGCCCCACGGGGCCGAGCACCGGGGAGCTGTTTTTT. Translated: CASSPTGPSTGELFF.

The chain carries TRBV6-2 or TRBV6-3 and TRBJ1-2; no clear D gene. The CDR3 length is 13 residues. Trimming pared 6 bases from V and 4 bases from J, leaving 12 bases between. Germline loops: CDR1 MNHEY, CDR2 SVGEGT. The CDR3 DNA reads TGTGCCAGCAGCCGCGACATCCCCTATGGCTACACCTTC. The encoded protein is CASSRDIPYGYTF.

The chain employs TRBV28 and TRBJ1-5; TRBD1 aligns across 10 bases. With 3 bases clipped from V and 6 bases from J, the junction kept 14 bases outside the gene matches. Germline loops: CDR1 MDHEN, CDR2 SYDVKM. The CDR3 is made up of 18 amino acids. CDR3 region: CASSFRDRGPGRVQPQHF. CDR3 DNA sequence: TGTGCCAGCAGTTTCCGGGACAGGGGACCAGGAAGGGTTCAGCCCCAGCATTTT.

This sequence joins TRBV5-1 and TRBJ1-2; 8 bases match TRBD1. The V gene end was trimmed by 4 bases and the J gene end by 4 bases; junction bases not matched to a gene: 9. The CDR3 length is 15 residues. The germline CDR1 and CDR2 sequences are SGHRS and YFSETQ. CDR3 nucleotides: TGCGCCAGCAGCGGAAACCGACAGGGGAGCTATGGCTACACCTTC. As protein: CASSGNRQGSYGYTF.

This sequence joins TRBV5-8 and TRBJ2-1; TRBD2 matches 9 bases. The V segment lost 0 bases and the J segment 9 bases; nucleotides outside the gene matches: 7. The CDR3 sequence is 15 residues long. Germline loops: CDR1 SGHTS, CDR2 YDEGEE. The CDR3 reads CASSLARGGRGEQFF. CDR3 DNA: TGTGCCAGCAGCTTGGCTCGGGGCGGGAGGGGTGAGCAGTTCTTC.

The V gene is TRBV7-2, the J gene TRBJ2-1, with 9 bases that match TRBD2. CDR1 is SGHTA, CDR2 FQGNSA, per germline. Trimming removed 1 base from V and 4 bases from J; junction bases left unmatched: 5. The CDR3 covers 16 residues. The chain's CDR3 is CASSLGRLAGYNEQFF. CDR3 DNA sequence: TGTGCCAGCAGCTTAGGAAGGCTAGCGGGATACAATGAGCAGTTCTTC. The whole variable domain, remainder taken from reference TRBV7-2 and TRBJ2-1, is GAGVSQSPSNKVTEKGKDVELRCDPISGHTALYWYRQSLGQGLEFLIYFQGNSAPDKSGLPSDRFSAERTGGSVSTLTIQRTQQEDSAVYLCASSLGRLAGYNEQFFGPGTRLTVL.

The rearrangement joins TRBV28 to TRBJ2-5; tentatively, D is TRBD2 (6 bases). V was trimmed by 1 base and J by 4 bases, leaving 19 bases between them. In germline, CDR1 is MDHEN, CDR2 SYDVKM. CDR3 length: 17 amino acids. CDR3 region: CASSLFFWGVGGETQYF. CDR3 nucleotide sequence: TGTGCCAGCAGTTTATTTTTTTGGGGGGTTGGAGGAGAGACCCAGTACTTC.

This chain joins TRBV7-2 and TRBJ2-7; unclear D gene. The V gene's germline CDR1 is SGHTA and CDR2 FQGNSA. With 5 bases removed from V and 7 bases from J, the gap between germline ends came to 24 bases. The CDR3 consists of 16 residues. This chain's CDR3 is CASSPFSSHTAGEQYF. The CDR3 DNA follows: TGTGCCAGCAGCCCCTTCTCTTCTCACACCGCCGGAGAGCAGTACTTC. The whole variable domain, remainder taken from reference TRBV7-2 and TRBJ2-7, is GAGVSQSPSNKVTEKGKDVELRCDPISGHTALYWYRQSLGQGLEFLIYFQGNSAPDKSGLPSDRFSAERTGGSVSTLTIQRTQQEDSAVYLCASSPFSSHTAGEQYFGPGTRLTVT.

This rearrangement joins TRBV2 to TRBJ2-7; tentatively, D is TRBD1 or TRBD2 (5 bases each). The germline V and J ends were trimmed by 6 bases and 0 bases, with 12 bases remaining between them. The V gene's germline CDR1 is SNHLY and CDR2 FYNNEI. CDR3 length equals 14 residues. The CDR3 reads CASSRDGTSYEQYF. CDR3 coding DNA: TGTGCCAGCAGCCGGGACGGGACCTCCTACGAGCAGTACTTC.

A single count supports this clone. V and J are TRBV6-2 or TRBV6-3 and TRBJ1-2; 7 positions agree with TRBD1. With V trimmed by 6 bases and J by 8 bases, 6 bases remained unmatched. The CDR3 is 12 residues long. CDR1 is MNHEY and CDR2 is SVGEGT in the germline V gene. The CDR3 coding sequence is TGTGCCAGCAGCATGACAGGGAACGGCTACACCTTC. Translating it yields CASSMTGNGYTF.

The J gene is TRBJ1-1, the V gene TRBV7-9; tentative D call: TRBD1 (5 bases). The V gene's germline CDR1 is SEHNR and CDR2 FQNEAQ (reference sequence). Trimming shortened V by 6 bases and J by 3 bases, and 20 bases separated the two germline ends. The CDR3 loop spans 16 amino acids. CDR3 sequence (DNA): TGTGCCAGCAGGTCACTGGTAAAGGGGTATGACACTGAAGCTTTCTTT. Translation gives CASRSLVKGYDTEAFF.

The rearrangement joins TRBV4-3 to TRBJ1-5; 7 bases align to TRBD1. Unmatched junction bases numbered 5, after V lost 2 bases and J lost 4 bases. Germline V gives CDR1 LGHNA, CDR2 YSLEER. This CDR3 is 15 amino acids long. This chain's CDR3 is CASSQSWTGNQPQHF. The CDR3 nucleotides read TGCGCCAGCAGCCAATCCTGGACAGGAAATCAGCCCCAGCATTTT.

This chain connects TRBV10-2 to TRBJ2-7, with D hard to call. Germline V lookup: CDR1 WSHSY, CDR2 SAAADI. This CDR3 is 13 amino acids long. Trimming removed 7 bases at V and 5 bases at J, with 15 bases between. In DNA form, the CDR3 reads TGCGCCAGCATGGTCAGCTACTACGACGAGCAGTACTTC. Residues: CASMVSYYDEQYF.

The rearrangement uses TRBV18 and TRBJ1-4; the D is unclear. This CDR3 has 16 amino acids. Trimming cost V 2 bases and J 0 bases, with 10 bases left between them. Per germline, CDR1 KGHSH and CDR2 LQKENI. This CDR3 reads CASSPSQVTTNEKLFF. The CDR3 DNA reads as TGTGCCAGCTCACCAAGCCAGGTCACAACTAATGAAAAACTGTTTTTT. Drawing the rest from reference TRBV18 and TRBJ1-4, the complete variable domain is NAGVMQNPRHLVRRRGQEARLRCSPMKGHSHVYWYRQLPEEGLKFMVYLQKENIIDESGMPKERFSAEFPKEGPSILRIQQVVRGDSAAYFCASSPSQVTTNEKLFFGSGTQLSVL.

The genes are TRBV20-1 and TRBJ1-5, with TRBD1 as a possible D gene (6 bases). CDR1 and CDR2 from the germline V gene are DFQATT and SNEGSKA (reference sequence). V gave up 3 bases and J gave up 6 bases, with 15 bases separating them. The CDR3 is 14 residues long. CDR3 region: CSASPTGFGQPQHF. The DNA of the CDR3 is TGCAGTGCTAGTCCCACAGGGTTTGGTCAGCCCCAGCATTTT.

V and J are TRBV6-5 and TRBJ1-1; TRBD1 might be the D (5 bases). CDR1 MNHEY and CDR2 SVGAGI come from the germline V gene. The CDR3 spans 15 residues. With 5 bases removed from V and 0 bases from J, the gap between germline ends came to 13 bases. CDR3 in DNA: TGTGCCAGCAGTCCGCGGACACGAATGAACACTGAAGCTTTCTTT. Translated, it gives CASSPRTRMNTEAFF.

This chain joins TRBV4-1 and TRBJ2-7, with D possibly matching TRBD1 (6 bases). This CDR3 has 14 residues. The ends were cut back, 0 bases at V and 2 bases at J, with 8 bases in the middle. Germline values: CDR1 MGHRA, CDR2 YSYEKL. CDR3 sequence reads: CASSQDGTTYEQYF. The CDR3, as DNA: TGCGCCAGCAGCCAAGATGGGACAACCTACGAGCAGTACTTC.

The chain has TRBV12-3 or TRBV12-4 and TRBJ2-6, with D uncertain. The CDR3 is made up of 12 amino acids. V gave up 11 bases and J gave up 1 base, with 6 bases separating them. The CDR3 coding sequence is TGTGCCGCCTCGTCTGGGGCCAACGTCCTGACTTTC. Translated, it gives CAASSGANVLTF.

The rearrangement links TRBV7-9 to TRBJ2-2; D is uncertain. The germline gives CDR1 SEHNR, CDR2 FQNEAQ (reference sequence). V lost 3 bases to trimming and J lost 1 base, with 12 bases between them. The CDR3 extends over 16 amino acids. The CDR3 loop is CASSFLVGLNTGELFF. For the CDR3, the DNA is TGTGCCAGCAGCTTCTTGGTGGGATTGAACACCGGGGAGCTGTTTTTT.

The V and J genes are TRBV10-3 and TRBJ1-5; 8 nucleotides match TRBD1. Trimming took 5 bases from V and 3 from J; bases not matched to a gene: 3. The germline gives CDR1 ENHRY, CDR2 SYGVKD. The CDR3 length is 14 residues. The CDR3: CAISTGQVNQPQHF. The CDR3 DNA reads TGTGCCATCAGTACGGGACAGGTCAATCAGCCCCAGCATTTT.

This clone appeared a single time. This chain connects TRBV10-1 to TRBJ1-5; a weak D match, TRBD1 (5 bases). The CDR3 is 18 residues long. The V gene lost 0 bases and the J gene lost 0 bases, with 15 bases spanning the gap. The germline CDR1 and CDR2 sequences are WNHNN and SYGVQD (reference sequence). The CDR3 loop reads CASSESIARVYSNQPQHF. The CDR3 bases are TGCGCCAGCAGTGAGTCAATCGCCAGGGTATATAGCAATCAGCCCCAGCATTTT.

This chain uses TRBV7-3 with TRBJ1-4, with no clear D. The length of the CDR3 is 13 residues. CDR1 is SGHTA, CDR2 FQGTGA, per germline. V lost 1 base, J lost 8 bases, and 8 bases lay in between. CDR3 region: CASSLKPGEKLFF. The CDR3 nucleotides are TGTGCCAGCAGCTTAAAGCCAGGAGAAAAACTGTTTTTT.

The rearrangement uses TRBV19 and TRBJ1-3, with D unresolved. The CDR3 sequence is 16 residues long. V lost 1 base, J lost 3 bases, and 13 bases lay in between. Germline V gives CDR1 LNHDA, CDR2 SQIVND (reference sequence). CDR3 region: CASSIGSPARGNTIYF. The CDR3 DNA reads TGTGCCAGTAGTATAGGGAGTCCCGCTCGTGGAAACACCATATATTTT.